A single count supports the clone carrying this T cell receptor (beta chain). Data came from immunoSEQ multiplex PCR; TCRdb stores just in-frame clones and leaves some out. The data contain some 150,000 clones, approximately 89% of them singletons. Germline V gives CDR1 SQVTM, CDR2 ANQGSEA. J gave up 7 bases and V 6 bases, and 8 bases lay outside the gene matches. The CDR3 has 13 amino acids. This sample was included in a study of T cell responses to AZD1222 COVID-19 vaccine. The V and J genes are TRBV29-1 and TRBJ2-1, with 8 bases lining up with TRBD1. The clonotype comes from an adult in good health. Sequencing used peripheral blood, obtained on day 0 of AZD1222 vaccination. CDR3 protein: CSVEGQVGNEQFF. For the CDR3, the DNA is TGCAGCGTCGAGGGACAGGTTGGAAATGAGCAGTTCTTC.